This entry concerns a single T cell receptor (beta chain). The junction shows a germline mismatch at one end, possibly a read error. Healthy Caucasian individuals from Russia aged about 6 to 90 were enrolled as donors. The sample originates from a study of blood T cells in healthy people across ages. Using a J-beta primer mix together with a sample-barcoded 5' primer, a second PCR was run for roughly 7 to 12 cycles. Using its own MiXCR run on the 5' RACE reads, TCRdb lists one record per CDR3 protein. Of fewer than 800,000 distinct CDR3 sequences listed, about a third were seen once; the top ten hold roughly 14%. The source material was blood. This TCR was recovered from an elderly woman in good health.

CDR3 nucleotide sequence: TGCAGTGCAGAGGGCCTGCCTAATTCACCCCCCCACTTT. Amino acids: CSAEGLPNSPPHF. V and J are TRBV20-1 and TRBJ1-6; no definite D call. The CDR3 length is 13 residues. In germline, CDR1 is DFQATT, CDR2 SNEGSKA (reference sequence).